This T cell receptor (beta chain) is drawn from a study of PD-1 blockade in classical Hodgkin lymphoma. Study-level points and caveats: Prior to therapy, complete responders displayed diversity much like that of newly diagnosed patients.

Comments on this clone: Its antigen is not known.

Sequencing was performed with immunoSEQ multiplex PCR; in TCRdb, only in-frame clones are kept and a portion is missing. Found here are under 3,000 clones, around 75% of them singletons; the top ten hold approximately 28%. As to time point: cycle 4 day 1 (C4D1), after six to seven weeks of nivolumab. All the patients suffered relapse after autologous stem cell transplantation, and brentuximab vedotin exposure differed. The investigators isolated CD8+ T cells from thawed PBMCs using magnetic negative selection. Germline V lookup: CDR1 MRHNA, CDR2 SNTAGT. The CDR3 extends over 17 amino acids. The trim removed 4 bases at V and 5 bases at J, leaving 15 bases unmatched.

Sample: CD8+ T cells from blood, taken before the fourth cycle of nivolumab. This clonotype was obtained from a human donor with classical Hodgkin lymphoma. The rearrangement uses TRBV6-4 and TRBJ2-5; TRBD1 agrees at 8 bases. CDR3: CASSGSRDRLLGETQYF. CDR3 sequence (DNA): TGTGCCAGCAGTGGCTCCCGGGACAGGTTACTGGGGGAGACCCAGTACTTC.